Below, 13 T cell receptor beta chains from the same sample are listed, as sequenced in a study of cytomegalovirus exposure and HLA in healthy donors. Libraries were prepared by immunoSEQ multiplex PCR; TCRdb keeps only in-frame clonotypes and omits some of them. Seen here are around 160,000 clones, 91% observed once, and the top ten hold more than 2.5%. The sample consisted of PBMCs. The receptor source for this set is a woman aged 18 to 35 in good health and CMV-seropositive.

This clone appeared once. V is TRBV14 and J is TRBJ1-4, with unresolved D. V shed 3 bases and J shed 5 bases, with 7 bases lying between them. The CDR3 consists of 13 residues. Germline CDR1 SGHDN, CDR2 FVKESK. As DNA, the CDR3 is TGTGCCAGCAGCCACGGGAGGAATGAAAAACTGTTTTTT. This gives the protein CASSHGRNEKLFF.

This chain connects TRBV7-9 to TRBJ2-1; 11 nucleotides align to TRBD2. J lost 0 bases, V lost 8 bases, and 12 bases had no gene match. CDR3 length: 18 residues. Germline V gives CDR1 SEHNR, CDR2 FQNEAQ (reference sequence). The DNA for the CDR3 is TGTGCCAGCGGCTCACCGGGACTAGCGGTTCGCTCCTACAATGAGCAGTTCTTC. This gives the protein CASGSPGLAVRSYNEQFF.

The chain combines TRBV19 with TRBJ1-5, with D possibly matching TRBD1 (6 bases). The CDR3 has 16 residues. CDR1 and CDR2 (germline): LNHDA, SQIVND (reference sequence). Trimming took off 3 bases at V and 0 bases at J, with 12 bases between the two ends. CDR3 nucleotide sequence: TGTGCCAGTAGTATCAGGGGCAGGGGTAGCAATCAGCCCCAGCATTTT. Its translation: CASSIRGRGSNQPQHF.

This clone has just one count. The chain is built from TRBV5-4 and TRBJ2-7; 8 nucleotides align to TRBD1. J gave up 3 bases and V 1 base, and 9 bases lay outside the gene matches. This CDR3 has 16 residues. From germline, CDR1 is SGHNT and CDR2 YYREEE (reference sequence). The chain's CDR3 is CASSLPTGGNLYEQYF. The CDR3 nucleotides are TGTGCCAGCAGCTTGCCTACAGGGGGAAACCTCTACGAGCAGTACTTC.

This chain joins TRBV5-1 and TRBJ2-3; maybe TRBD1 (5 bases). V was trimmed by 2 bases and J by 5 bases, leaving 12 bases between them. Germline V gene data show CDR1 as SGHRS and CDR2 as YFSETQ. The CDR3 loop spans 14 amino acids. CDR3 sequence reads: CASSFADSQDTQYF. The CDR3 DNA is TGCGCCAGCAGCTTCGCCGACAGTCAAGATACGCAGTATTTT.

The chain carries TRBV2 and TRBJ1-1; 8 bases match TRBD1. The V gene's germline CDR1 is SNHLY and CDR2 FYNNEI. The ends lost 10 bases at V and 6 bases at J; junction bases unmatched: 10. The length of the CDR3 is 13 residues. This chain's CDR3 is CAKHGQGEAEAFF. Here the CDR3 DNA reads TGTGCCAAGCACGGACAGGGTGAGGCTGAAGCTTTCTTT.

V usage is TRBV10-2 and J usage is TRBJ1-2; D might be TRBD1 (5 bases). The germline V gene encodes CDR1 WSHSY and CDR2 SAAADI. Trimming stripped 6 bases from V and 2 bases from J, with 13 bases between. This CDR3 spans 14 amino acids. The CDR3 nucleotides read TGCGCCAGCAGGCCTCAGGGCCTAAACTATGGCTACACCTTC. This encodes CASRPQGLNYGYTF.

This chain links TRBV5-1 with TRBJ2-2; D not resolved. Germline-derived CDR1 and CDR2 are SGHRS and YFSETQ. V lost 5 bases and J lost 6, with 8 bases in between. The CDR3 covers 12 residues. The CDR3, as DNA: TGCGCCAGCAGATATTTCCCCGGGGAGCTGTTTTTT. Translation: CASRYFPGELFF.

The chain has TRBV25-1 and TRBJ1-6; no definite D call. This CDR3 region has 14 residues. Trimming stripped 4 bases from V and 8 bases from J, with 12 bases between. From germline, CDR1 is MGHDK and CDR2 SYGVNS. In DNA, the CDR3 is TGTGCCAGCAGTGGGGCGGGCATACATTCACCCCTCCACTTT. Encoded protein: CASSGAGIHSPLHF.

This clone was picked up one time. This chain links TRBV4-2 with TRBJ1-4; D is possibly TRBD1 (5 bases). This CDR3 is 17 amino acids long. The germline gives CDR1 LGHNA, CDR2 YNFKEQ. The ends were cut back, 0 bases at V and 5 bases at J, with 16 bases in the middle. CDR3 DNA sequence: TGTGCCAGCAGCCAAGATAAGTCGGGAGGGGTCAATGAAAAACTGTTTTTT. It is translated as CASSQDKSGGVNEKLFF.

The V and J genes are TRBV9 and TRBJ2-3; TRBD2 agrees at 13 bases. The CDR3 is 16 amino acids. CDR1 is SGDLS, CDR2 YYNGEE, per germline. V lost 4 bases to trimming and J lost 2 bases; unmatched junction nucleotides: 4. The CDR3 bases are TGTGCCAGCAGCATGGGACTAGCGGGACCCACAGATACGCAGTATTTT. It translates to CASSMGLAGPTDTQYF.

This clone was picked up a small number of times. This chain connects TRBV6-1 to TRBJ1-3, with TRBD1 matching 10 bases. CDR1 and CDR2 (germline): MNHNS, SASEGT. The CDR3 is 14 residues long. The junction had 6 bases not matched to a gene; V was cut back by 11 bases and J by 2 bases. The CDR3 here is CAAGTGDPGNTIYF. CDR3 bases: TGTGCCGCCGGGACAGGGGATCCTGGAAACACCATATATTTT.

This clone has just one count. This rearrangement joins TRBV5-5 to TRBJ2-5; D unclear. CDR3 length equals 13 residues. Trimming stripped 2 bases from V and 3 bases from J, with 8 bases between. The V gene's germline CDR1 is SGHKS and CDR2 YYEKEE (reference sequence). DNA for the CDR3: TGTGCCAGCAGCTTCAACCGAGAAGAGACCCAGTACTTC. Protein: CASSFNREETQYF.